This TCR beta chain was sequenced in a study of PD-1 blockade in classical Hodgkin lymphoma. In the study overall: Administration of nivolumab to patients was at 3 mg/kg intravenously every 2 weeks.

Sequenced by immunoSEQ multiplex PCR; TCRdb stores in-frame clones only, minus some. The table shows about 36,000 clones, with around 63% occurring only once. Every patient was affected by relapse after autologous stem cell transplantation, while exposure to brentuximab vedotin was not uniform. Concerning this clone itself: Its matching antigen is unknown.

Findings and caveats of the study: Those achieving complete response showed baseline diversity like newly diagnosed patients. Later analyses included only patients treated at least 1 year post-ASCT. Researchers reported that CD4+ TCR diversity, though not CD8+, rose significantly by C4D1.

The source material was peripheral blood mononuclear cells (PBMCs), sampled before the second cycle of nivolumab. The receptor comes from a human donor with classical Hodgkin lymphoma.

In DNA form, the CDR3 reads TGCAGCGTTGGGGACAAAGATCAGCCCCAGCATTTT. It is translated as CSVGDKDQPQHF. V and J are TRBV29-1 and TRBJ1-5, with D tentatively TRBD1 (6 bases). The germline CDR1 and CDR2 sequences are SQVTM and ANQGSEA. This CDR3 is built from 12 residues. V lost 4 bases to trimming and J lost 5 bases, with 9 bases between them. The full variable domain, with the rest looked up from reference TRBV29-1 and TRBJ1-5, is SAVISQKPSRDICQRGTSLTIQCQVDSQVTMMFWYRQQPGQSLTLIATANQGSEATYESGFVIDKFPISRPNLTFSTLTVSNMSPEDSSIYLCSVGDKDQPQHFGDGTRLSIL.